A single sample gave rise to the 32 T cell receptor beta chains below, sequenced in a study of blood T cell repertoires in COVID-19 (dated by TCRdb to 2020 to 2021). Library preparation employed the immunoSEQ multiplex PCR assay. The table comes from immuneACCESS by way of TCRdb, which keeps in-frame sequences with V and J called. Part of the clones is missing from these tables; in studies checked, under half for an unresolved V gene and the rest for unknown reasons. Recorded for this sample are roughly 330,000 clones; roughly 86% of them occurred a single time. The ten largest clones capture less than 6% of the sample. Input material: PBMCs or T cells enriched from blood (not recorded which). These receptors originate from a woman under 40 who had recovered from COVID-19.

CDR3: CASSLRGAAGNTIYF. CDR3 coding DNA: TGCGCCAGCAGCTTGCGGGGGGCTGCAGGAAACACCATATATTTT. The J gene is TRBJ1-3, the V gene TRBV5-1; weak D call: TRBD1 (6 bases). V was clipped by 1 base and J by 4 bases, with 12 bases between them. Germline V lookup: CDR1 SGHRS, CDR2 YFSETQ. The CDR3 totals 15 residues.

The chain couples TRBV5-1 to TRBJ1-4; TRBD1 agrees at 7 bases. The V gene's germline CDR1 is SGHRS and CDR2 YFSETQ. J was trimmed by 4 bases and V by 4 bases; bases with no gene match: 13. This CDR3 is built from 17 residues. This CDR3 reads CASSMQGGSPFNEKLFF. The CDR3 bases are TGCGCCAGCAGCATGCAGGGGGGCTCTCCCTTTAATGAAAAACTGTTTTTT.

The genes are TRBV5-5 and TRBJ1-1; TRBD1 is a possible D gene (5 bases). The V end was cut by 0 bases, the J end by 6 bases, with 12 bases between. The CDR3 length is 14 residues. Germline V gene data show CDR1 as SGHKS and CDR2 as YYEKEE (reference sequence). CDR3 DNA: TGTGCCAGCAGCTTGGCGGACATTCTCTCTGAAGCTTTCTTT. Its translation is CASSLADILSEAFF.

V is TRBV11-2 and J is TRBJ2-7; 7 positions match TRBD2. The V gene's germline CDR1 is SGHAT and CDR2 FQNNGV. The CDR3 has 15 amino acids. Trimming took 1 base from V and 3 from J; bases not matched to a gene: 6. CDR3 coding DNA: TGTGCCAGCAGCTTAGGGGGCAGGGAGGGCTACGAGCAGTACTTC. As protein: CASSLGGREGYEQYF. Full variable domain (rest looked up from reference TRBV11-2 and TRBJ2-7): EAGVAQSPRYKIIEKRQSVAFWCNPISGHATLYWYQQILGQGPKLLIQFQNNGVVDDSQLPKDRFSAERLKGVDSTLKIQPAKLEDSAVYLCASSLGGREGYEQYFGPGTRLTVT.

The rearrangement links TRBV5-6 to TRBJ1-2; no firm D call. The CDR3 sequence is 14 residues long. CDR1 is SGHDT and CDR2 is YYEEEE in the germline V gene. V was trimmed by 1 base and J by 5 bases, leaving 12 bases between them. In nucleotides, the CDR3 is TGTGCCAGCAGCTTGAATGGAGGCGGGTATGGCTACACCTTC. This sequence encodes CASSLNGGGYGYTF.

There are a few counts of this clone. V usage is TRBV6-1 and J usage is TRBJ1-2, with TRBD1 matching 7 bases. This CDR3 spans 15 amino acids. The V gene's germline CDR1 is MNHNS and CDR2 SASEGT. The V segment lost 1 base and the J segment 4 bases; nucleotides outside the gene matches: 6. The CDR3 sequence is CASSEGSGGGYGYTF. The DNA of the CDR3 is TGTGCCAGCAGTGAAGGTTCAGGGGGAGGCTATGGCTACACCTTC.

The chain uses TRBV18 and TRBJ1-1; D may be TRBD1 (5 bases). This CDR3 comprises 15 residues. CDR1 KGHSH and CDR2 LQKENI come from the germline V gene. The V end lost 3 bases, the J end lost 6 bases, and 17 bases lay between the germline ends. In DNA, the CDR3 is TGTGCCAGCTCACCCCGGACATATTTGGGTCCTGAAGCTTTCTTT. Translating gives CASSPRTYLGPEAFF. Full variable domain (remainder filled in from reference TRBV18 and TRBJ1-1): NAGVMQNPRHLVRRRGQEARLRCSPMKGHSHVYWYRQLPEEGLKFMVYLQKENIIDESGMPKERFSAEFPKEGPSILRIQQVVRGDSAAYFCASSPRTYLGPEAFFGQGTRLTVV.

The chain employs TRBV19 and TRBJ1-2; a possible D gene is TRBD1 (6 bases). V was trimmed by 6 bases and J by 1 base, leaving 12 bases between them. CDR1 and CDR2 from the germline V gene are LNHDA and SQIVND (reference sequence). The CDR3 consists of 14 residues. CDR3 loop: CASRGRGGNYGYTF. The DNA of the CDR3 is TGTGCCAGTAGGGGCAGGGGCGGTAACTATGGCTACACCTTC.

The rearrangement links TRBV7-9 to TRBJ2-7, with D perhaps matching TRBD1 (5 bases). This CDR3 spans 15 amino acids. V was cut by 1 base and J by 5 bases, with 15 bases left in between. From germline, CDR1 is SEHNR and CDR2 FQNEAQ (reference sequence). The CDR3 nucleotides are TGTGCCAGCAGCTTAGTTGGGGCGGCAAATAACGAGCAGTACTTC. Its protein is CASSLVGAANNEQYF.

This chain uses TRBV6-5 with TRBJ2-5; tentatively, D is TRBD2 (5 bases). Trimming removed 4 bases at V and 9 bases at J, with 12 bases between. The V gene's germline CDR1 is MNHEY and CDR2 SVGAGI. The CDR3 is made up of 12 amino acids. The CDR3 coding sequence is TGTGCCAGCAGTTTAGCGAGAGAACCCCAGTACTTC. This encodes CASSLAREPQYF.

The chain combines TRBV6-5 with TRBJ2-2, with a tentative D call TRBD1 (5 bases). Germline-derived CDR1 and CDR2 are MNHEY and SVGAGI. V gave up 2 bases and J gave up 2 bases, with 9 bases separating them. The CDR3 is made up of 15 amino acids. The CDR3 here is CASSYVGHNTGELFF. Here the CDR3 DNA reads TGTGCCAGCAGTTACGTCGGACATAACACCGGGGAGCTGTTTTTT.

This chain joins TRBV13 and TRBJ1-5, with D perhaps matching TRBD1 (5 bases). Looked up from germline, CDR1 is PRHDT and CDR2 is FYEKMQ (reference sequence). The length of the CDR3 is 15 residues. With 5 bases removed from V and 1 base from J, the gap between germline ends came to 12 bases. CDR3 residues: CASSNRGDSNQPQHF. The CDR3 region has the DNA TGTGCCAGCAGCAATCGGGGGGACAGCAATCAGCCCCAGCATTTT.

The J gene is TRBJ1-2, the V gene TRBV5-6; maybe TRBD1 (5 bases). Per the germline V gene, CDR1 is SGHDT and CDR2 is YYEEEE. The CDR3 consists of 13 residues. Trimming shortened V by 4 bases and J by 4 bases, and 11 bases separated the two germline ends. CDR3 amino acids: CASSNRITYGYTF. The CDR3 DNA follows: TGTGCCAGCAGCAACAGGATAACCTATGGCTACACCTTC.

This rearrangement joins TRBV5-6 to TRBJ2-7, with 7 nucleotides matching TRBD1. J gave up 5 bases and V 2 bases, and 1 base lay outside the gene matches. CDR3 length equals 12 residues. Germline assignment: CDR1 SGHDT and CDR2 YYEEEE. The CDR3 DNA reads as TGTGCCAGCAGCTTCCAGGGGGACGAGCAGTACTTC. Translation: CASSFQGDEQYF.

This clone was seen a few times. The V call is TRBV20-1, the J call TRBJ1-5; D remains unclear. Germline V gene sequence: CDR1 DFQATT, CDR2 SNEGSKA (reference sequence). The CDR3 is 15 amino acids. Trimming left V 3 bases short and J 5 bases short, with 17 bases between. CDR3 sequence: CSASSTLRGHQPQHF. The CDR3 DNA sequence: TGCAGTGCTAGTTCGACCCTCCGAGGGCATCAGCCCCAGCATTTT.

This clone appeared a single time. The rearrangement joins TRBV28 to TRBJ1-1; D remains unclear. Per the germline V gene, CDR1 is MDHEN and CDR2 is SYDVKM. This CDR3 contains 11 residues. V shed 4 bases and J shed 4 bases, with 4 bases lying between them. The CDR3 sequence: CASSSFTEAFF. The CDR3 DNA reads as TGTGCCAGCAGTTCTTTCACTGAAGCTTTCTTT.

This clone turned up a few times. The chain is built from TRBV9 and TRBJ1-1; D unresolved. Germline values: CDR1 SGDLS, CDR2 YYNGEE. The CDR3 is 14 residues long. V shed 5 bases and J shed 1 base, with 12 bases lying between them. The CDR3 protein is CASSASSTNTEAFF. The CDR3 DNA sequence: TGTGCCAGCAGTGCGTCCTCAACGAACACTGAAGCTTTCTTT.

With regard to this clone: Within the sample, other DNA sequences also encode this same CDR3. The chain couples TRBV24-1 to TRBJ2-1, with 8 bases identical to TRBD1. Germline V lookup: CDR1 KGHDR, CDR2 SFDVKD. V lost 5 bases, J lost 2 bases, and 1 base stayed unmatched. CDR3 length: 14 amino acids. The CDR3 loop reads CATSGTGPYNEQFF. CDR3 DNA sequence: TGTGCCACCAGTGGGACAGGGCCCTACAATGAGCAGTTCTTC.

J is TRBJ1-2 and V is TRBV19; 9 bases map to TRBD1. CDR1 and CDR2 (germline): LNHDA, SQIVND (reference sequence). V gave up 4 bases and J gave up 6 bases; unmatched junction bases: 6. The CDR3 sequence is 14 residues long. CDR3 sequence reads: CASSREQGADGYTF. CDR3 nucleotides: TGTGCCAGTAGTAGGGAACAGGGGGCTGATGGCTACACCTTC.

The gene calls are TRBV10-3 and TRBJ2-7; a possible D gene is TRBD1 (6 bases). The V gene's germline CDR1 is ENHRY and CDR2 SYGVKD. V dropped 4 bases and J dropped 5 bases, with 15 bases sitting between them. The length of the CDR3 is 14 residues. This chain's CDR3 is CAISGATGSHEQYF. The CDR3 bases are TGTGCCATCAGTGGGGCCACAGGGTCCCACGAGCAGTACTTC.

The chain has TRBV19 and TRBJ1-3; tentatively, D is TRBD1 (5 bases). Germline V gives CDR1 LNHDA, CDR2 SQIVND (reference sequence). The CDR3 contains 14 residues. V lost 9 bases and J lost 3, with 15 bases in between. CDR3 sequence (DNA): TGTGCCAGCTTTCACTCAGGGTATGGAAACACCATATATTTT. This codes for CASFHSGYGNTIYF.

The chain couples TRBV7-9 to TRBJ1-2; maybe TRBD1 (6 bases). Between the trimmed V and J ends, which lost 5 bases and 4 bases, there was a span of 26 bases. The CDR3 spans 18 residues. Germline V gives CDR1 SEHNR, CDR2 FQNEAQ (reference sequence). Written as DNA, the CDR3 is TGTGCCAGCAGCCGACTACCGGGACACCTGAGGCCCACCTATGGCTACACCTTC. Residues: CASSRLPGHLRPTYGYTF.

The J gene is TRBJ1-2, the V gene TRBV15, with a weak D call TRBD1 (6 bases). V dropped 0 bases and J dropped 4 bases, with 12 bases sitting between them. The CDR3 totals 15 residues. CDR1 is LNHNV and CDR2 is YYDKDF in the germline V gene (reference sequence). The DNA for the CDR3 is TGTGCCACCAGCAGAGATAGAGGGGGTACCTATGGCTACACCTTC. Encoded protein: CATSRDRGGTYGYTF. Based on the CDR3 plus reference TRBV15 and TRBJ1-2, the full variable domain is DAMVIQNPRYQVTQFGKPVTLSCSQTLNHNVMYWYQQKSSQAPKLLFHYYDKDFNNEADTPDNFQSRRPNTSFCFLDIRSPGLGDTAMYLCATSRDRGGTYGYTFGSGTRLTVV.

The chain is built from TRBV4-2 and TRBJ2-3; perhaps TRBD2 as D (5 bases). With 5 bases removed from V and 4 bases from J, the gap between germline ends came to 22 bases. Germline CDR1 and CDR2: LGHNA and YNFKEQ. This CDR3 is 17 amino acids long. CDR3 DNA sequence: TGTGCCAGCAGCAAGGATCCGCCCGGGGATCGTGCAGATACGCAGTATTTT. The encoded protein is CASSKDPPGDRADTQYF.

This clone was observed a single time. The chain couples TRBV6-5 to TRBJ1-2; weak D call: TRBD1 (5 bases). The CDR3 loop spans 12 amino acids. Trimming removed 11 bases from V and 3 bases from J, with 13 bases in between. The germline V gene encodes CDR1 MNHEY and CDR2 SVGAGI. The CDR3 region is CAVKGGDYGYTF. The CDR3 DNA is TGTGCCGTCAAGGGAGGGGACTATGGCTACACCTTC.

The chain carries TRBV7-8 and TRBJ1-1; TRBD1 matches 7 bases. Germline V CDR1 and CDR2: SGHVS, FQNEAQ. This CDR3 has 15 amino acids. After removal of 4 bases from V and 0 bases from J, the junction contained 5 bases not matched to a gene. The CDR3 is CASSSSTGMNTEAFF. The CDR3 nucleotides read TGTGCCAGCAGCTCCTCGACAGGGATGAACACTGAAGCTTTCTTT.

DNA of the CDR3: TGTGTCAGAAGCCCCCCTCTAGCGGGGGGAACAGATACGCAGTATTTT. Its protein is CVRSPPLAGGTDTQYF. The V call is TRBV7-5, the J call TRBJ2-3; TRBD2 reflects the table's D call only, with no check against the DNA. TRBV7-5 is a recognized pseudogene. There are 16 residues in the CDR3.

J is TRBJ1-2 and V is TRBV2, with D perhaps TRBD1 (5 bases). The CDR3 has 10 residues. From germline, CDR1 is SNHLY and CDR2 FYNNEI. The CDR3 reads CVGGAYGYTF. The CDR3 DNA is TGTGTTGGAGGGGCCTATGGCTACACCTTC.

CDR3 loop: CASSQDRGYTQYF. Written as DNA, the CDR3 is TGTGCCAGCAGCCAAGATCGAGGGTATACGCAGTATTTT. The V and J genes are TRBV14 and TRBJ2-3; D is possibly TRBD2 (5 bases). The CDR3 has 13 residues. The germline V and J ends were trimmed by 0 bases and 7 bases, with 8 bases remaining between them. Germline V CDR1 and CDR2: SGHDN, FVKESK.

V usage is TRBV28 and J usage is TRBJ1-5; 9 positions agree with TRBD1. This CDR3 contains 13 residues. V dropped 7 bases and J dropped 7; count of bases not matched to a gene: 5. The germline V gene encodes CDR1 MDHEN and CDR2 SYDVKM. In DNA, the CDR3 is TGTGCCAGCACCTACAGGGGGCGACAGCCCCAGCATTTT. Encoded protein: CASTYRGRQPQHF.

V is TRBV19 and J is TRBJ1-1, with TRBD1 matching over 11 bases. Germline values: CDR1 LNHDA, CDR2 SQIVND (reference sequence). There are 15 residues in the CDR3. The J segment lost 4 bases and the V segment lost 6 bases, leaving 7 bases of the junction unmatched. In nucleotides, the CDR3 is TGTGCCAGTAGGGACAGGGGGCGAGGTCGCACTGAAGCTTTCTTT. This sequence encodes CASRDRGRGRTEAFF.

There are a few counts of this clone. This chain uses TRBV6-2 or TRBV6-3 with TRBJ1-6; no clear D gene. This CDR3 is 12 amino acids long. The V end lost 2 bases, the J end lost 9 bases, and 5 bases lay between the germline ends. CDR1 is MNHEY and CDR2 is SVGEGT in the germline V gene. The CDR3 sequence is CASSYEGSPLHF. The CDR3 bases are TGTGCCAGCAGTTACGAGGGTTCACCCCTCCACTTT.